Below are 16 T cell receptor beta chains sequenced from a single sample in a study of blood T cell repertoires in COVID-19. Assay: immunoSEQ multiplex PCR; the TCRdb copy retains only in-frame clones and omits some. This table has about 310,000 clones, 90% appearing once. Sequenced: PBMCs or T cells enriched from blood (not recorded which). The receptors come from a woman aged 18-35 years with acute COVID-19.

The V call is TRBV6-5, the J call TRBJ1-2; D remains unclear. Germline V gene data show CDR1 as MNHEY and CDR2 as SVGAGI. There are 15 residues in the CDR3. V lost 7 bases and J lost 4, with 19 bases in between. The CDR3 nucleotides are TGTGCCAGCACCCCCTTCGCAGGCTTACCCTATGGCTACACCTTC. Translating gives CASTPFAGLPYGYTF.

This chain connects TRBV4-1 to TRBJ2-1, with 13 nucleotides matching TRBD2. CDR1 and CDR2 (germline): MGHRA, YSYEKL. Germline trimming cut 0 bases from V and 10 bases from J; bases unmatched to any gene: 9. The CDR3 is 17 amino acids. CDR3 loop: CASSQEPGTSGTPEQFF. CDR3 bases: TGCGCCAGCAGCCAAGAACCCGGGACTAGCGGGACCCCGGAGCAGTTCTTC.

The chain couples TRBV27 to TRBJ2-1; 12 bases map to TRBD2. This CDR3 spans 16 amino acids. Looked up from germline, CDR1 is MNHEY and CDR2 is SMNVEV (reference sequence). V lost 6 bases, J lost 2 bases, and 5 bases stayed unmatched. CDR3: CASRVRTSGTYNEQFF. CDR3 nucleotides: TGTGCCAGCAGAGTCCGGACTAGCGGGACCTACAATGAGCAGTTCTTC.

The chain joins TRBV28 to TRBJ1-1; D might be TRBD1 (5 bases). V gave up 6 bases and J gave up 1 base, with 9 bases separating them. CDR1 MDHEN and CDR2 SYDVKM come from the germline V gene. CDR3 size: 13 residues. In nucleotides, the CDR3 is TGTGCCAGCAGGGGGCCGTGGAACACTGAAGCTTTCTTT. This codes for CASRGPWNTEAFF.

This chain connects TRBV19 to TRBJ2-1; 12 bases agree with TRBD2. Per the germline V gene, CDR1 is LNHDA and CDR2 is SQIVND (reference sequence). The ends lost 5 bases at V and 14 bases at J; junction bases unmatched: 7. This CDR3 contains 13 residues. CDR3 DNA: TGTGCCAGTAGTCTTGGACTAGCGGGAATGGAGTTCTTC. Translation: CASSLGLAGMEFF.

J is TRBJ1-4 and V is TRBV11-2; maybe TRBD1 (5 bases). Trimming took 0 bases from V and 8 from J, leaving 7 bases between them. The CDR3 extends over 13 amino acids. Germline CDR1 SGHAT, CDR2 FQNNGV. DNA of the CDR3: TGTGCCAGCAGCTTAGACAGGGCGGAAAAACTGTTTTTT. As protein: CASSLDRAEKLFF.

The chain employs TRBV10-3 and TRBJ1-3; D is perhaps TRBD1 (6 bases). Germline V gives CDR1 ENHRY, CDR2 SYGVKD. This CDR3 spans 14 amino acids. V lost 3 bases and J lost 1, with 7 bases in between. The CDR3 sequence: CAISERGSGNTIYF. The CDR3 nucleotides read TGTGCCATCAGTGAAAGGGGGTCTGGAAACACCATATATTTT.

The V call is TRBV9, the J call TRBJ2-3, with 12 bases matching TRBD2. V lost 4 bases to trimming and J lost 3 bases; unmatched junction nucleotides: 3. Germline loops: CDR1 SGDLS, CDR2 YYNGEE. The CDR3 sequence is 15 residues long. The CDR3 DNA reads as TGTGCCAGCAGCCCTAGCGGGAGGGCGACAGATACGCAGTATTTT. Its protein is CASSPSGRATDTQYF.

The chain recombines TRBV7-9 with TRBJ2-2, with a weak D call TRBD2 (5 bases). Germline lookup yields CDR1 SEHNR and CDR2 FQNEAQ (reference sequence). Trimming pared 2 bases from V and 1 base from J, leaving 14 bases between. CDR3 length: 17 residues. The CDR3 spells CASSLWAGERNTGELFF. DNA of the CDR3: TGTGCCAGCAGCTTATGGGCCGGGGAGAGGAACACCGGGGAGCTGTTTTTT.

The chain employs TRBV20-1 and TRBJ2-3; D gene unclear. The V gene lost 2 bases and the J gene lost 6 bases, with 6 bases spanning the gap. The length of the CDR3 is 11 residues. CDR1 and CDR2 (germline): DFQATT, SNEGSKA (reference sequence). Here the CDR3 DNA reads TGCAGTGCTAGACAGTCGGATACGCAGTATTTT. As protein: CSARQSDTQYF.

The gene calls are TRBV29-1 and TRBJ1-4; 7 bases line up with TRBD1. The ends lost 7 bases at V and 5 bases at J; junction bases unmatched: 4. Germline V gene data show CDR1 as SQVTM and CDR2 as ANQGSEA. The CDR3 extends over 12 amino acids. The CDR3 protein is CSGGGGNEKLFF. DNA of the CDR3: TGCAGCGGAGGGGGCGGAAATGAAAAACTGTTTTTT.

As to this clone: Germline is not matched at one junction end, which may reflect a read error. The genes are TRBV5-8 and TRBJ1-6; D call uncertain. This CDR3 is built from 13 residues. CDR1 is SGHTS and CDR2 is YDEGEE in the germline V gene. CDR3 protein: CASSWRPVAGVEF. The DNA for the CDR3 is TGTGCCAGCAGCTGGAGGCCCGTGGCAGGCGTCGAATTT.

The V call is TRBV28, the J call TRBJ1-6, with TRBD1 matching 8 bases. Germline CDR1 reads MDHEN; CDR2 reads SYDVKM. V dropped 6 bases and J dropped 10; count of bases not matched to a gene: 8. This CDR3 has 14 amino acids. CDR3 loop: CASRPTGVNSPLHF. CDR3 coding DNA: TGTGCCAGCAGGCCGACAGGGGTTAACTCACCCCTCCACTTT.

This chain connects TRBV10-3 to TRBJ1-1; D is perhaps TRBD1 (6 bases). V dropped 10 bases and J dropped 1 base, with 16 bases sitting between them. The CDR3 totals 14 residues. Germline lookup yields CDR1 ENHRY and CDR2 SYGVKD. The CDR3 region is CATDPRGRNTEAFF. CDR3 DNA: TGTGCCACCGATCCCAGGGGCCGGAACACTGAAGCTTTCTTT.

V gene TRBV7-9 combines with J gene TRBJ2-1; no definite D call. This CDR3 is built from 15 residues. Germline V gene sequence: CDR1 SEHNR, CDR2 FQNEAQ (reference sequence). Trimming shortened V by 0 bases and J by 5 bases, and 11 bases separated the two germline ends. The CDR3 coding sequence is TGTGCCAGCAGCTTAGCGTTAGCCACCCACAATGAGCAGTTCTTC. Translated: CASSLALATHNEQFF.

This clone is a singleton in its sample. This chain links TRBV5-8 with TRBJ1-5, with 7 bases fitting TRBD1. The germline CDR1 and CDR2 sequences are SGHTS and YDEGEE. With 0 bases clipped from V and 5 bases from J, the junction kept 2 bases outside the gene matches. The CDR3 loop spans 14 amino acids. The CDR3 region has the DNA TGTGCCAGCAGCTTGGGGCAGGGGGATCAGCCCCAGCATTTT. It is translated as CASSLGQGDQPQHF.